The 31 T cell receptor beta chains given below trace back to one sample, sequenced in a study of T cell clonality in common variable immunodeficiency. Study findings and constraints: Fewer deletions and N-nucleotide insertions were reportedly seen in common variable immunodeficiency TCR beta sequences.

Repertoires were generated with immunoSEQ multiplex PCR, while TCRdb's copy carries only in-frame clones and drops some. The sample was found to contain 15,000 to 20,000 clones, and every one recurs. These TCRs are of unknown antigen specificity. Sequenced material: peripheral blood mononuclear cells. These receptors came from a human donor with common variable immunodeficiency.

This clone appeared many times. The CDR3 end is not reached by the read, which stops 3 residues before it; the germline J gene fills it in. The J gene is TRBJ2-5, the V gene TRBV12-3 or TRBV12-4; TRBD1 aligns across 8 bases. The CDR3 spans 15 residues. With 1 base clipped from V and 1 base from J, the junction kept 2 bases outside the gene matches. The covered CDR3 bases are TGTGCCAGCAGTTTAGACACAGGGGGCCAAGAGACC. Its protein is CASSLDTGGQET. The whole CDR3 protein is CASSLDTGGQETQYF.

This clone was seen many times. The CDR3 goes on 3 residues after the read ends, and that part is filled in from the germline J gene. J is TRBJ2-1 and V is TRBV19, with 8 positions matching TRBD2. The length of the CDR3 is 16 residues. The germline V gene has CDR1 LNHDA and CDR2 SQIVND (reference sequence). The ends lost 6 bases at V and 9 bases at J; junction bases unmatched: 16. This CDR3 reads CASRSTPGLGLSEQFF. The CDR3 DNA, read in part, is TGTGCCAGTAGGTCCACGCCGGGACTAGGTTTGAGTGAG.

This clone was counted a few times. The read stops 3 residues short of the end of the CDR3; the missing end is completed from the germline J gene. The genes are TRBV7-9 and TRBJ2-5; D possibly corresponds to TRBD2 (6 bases). Per germline, CDR1 SEHNR and CDR2 FQNEAQ (reference sequence). The CDR3 totals 13 residues. Trimming stripped 0 bases from V and 4 bases from J, with 6 bases between. The sequenced CDR3 bases are TGTGCCAGCAGCTTAGCGCGGGGAGAGACC. Protein sequence: CASSLARGET. The whole CDR3 sequence is CASSLARGETQYF.

Of note for this clone: The read finishes 3 residues shy of the CDR3 end, and the germline J gene is used to complete it. This chain connects TRBV30 to TRBJ1-3; 8 positions match TRBD1. The trim removed 8 bases at V and 4 bases at J, leaving 4 bases unmatched. The CDR3 covers 12 residues. Per germline, CDR1 GTSNPN and CDR2 SVGIG (reference sequence). The DNA read from the CDR3 is TGTGCCCGGGGACAGGAGGGAAACACC. The encoded protein is CARGQEGNT. In full, the CDR3 is CARGQEGNTIYF.

This clone showed up many times. Coverage ceases 3 residues before the CDR3 finishes, and the germline J gene fills in the end. This sequence joins TRBV6-2 or TRBV6-3 and TRBJ2-3; TRBD1 agrees at 8 bases. The V gene end was trimmed by 6 bases and the J gene end by 3 bases; junction bases not matched to a gene: 2. This CDR3 comprises 13 residues. CDR1 and CDR2 from the germline V gene are MNHEY and SVGEGT. Incomplete CDR3 DNA: TGTGCCAGCAGACGACAGGGGACAGATACG. Encoded protein: CASRRQGTDT. The entire CDR3 is CASRRQGTDTQYF.

By share, this clone ranks as medium-sized. The read is 3 residues too short to cover the CDR3 end, so that end is filled in from the germline J gene. The chain joins TRBV29-1 to TRBJ2-1; D could derive from TRBD1 or TRBD2 (5 bases each). The CDR3 length is 14 residues. Per the germline V gene, CDR1 is SQVTM and CDR2 is ANQGSEA. V was pared by 4 bases and J by 7 bases, with 17 bases between. CDR3 bases read: TGCAGCGTTGTTGTGGGAGTAAGGGGAAATGAG. This encodes CSVVVGVRGNE. The entire CDR3 reads CSVVVGVRGNEQFF.

This clone has more than one count but fewer than ten. The DNA ends 3 residues before the CDR3 does, and the rest of the CDR3 is filled in from the germline J gene. The genes are TRBV7-2 and TRBJ2-7; D may be TRBD2 (6 bases). CDR3 size: 14 residues. From germline, CDR1 is SGHTA and CDR2 FQGNSA. Trimming removed 3 bases at V and 4 bases at J, with 13 bases between. The CDR3 sequence: CASSLGLSPYEQYF. CDR3 DNA, as far as it was read: TGTGCCAGCAGCTTGGGACTCTCGCCTTACGAG.

This clone has ten or more counts. The read ends 3 residues early relative to the CDR3; the germline J gene fills the gap. The V and J genes are TRBV7-2 and TRBJ2-3, with TRBD1 matching over 7 bases. This CDR3 has 13 residues. Trimming took 5 bases from V and 1 from J; bases not matched to a gene: 0. The germline CDR1 and CDR2 sequences are SGHTA and FQGNSA. CDR3 DNA (partial): TGTGCCAGCAGCACAGGGGGCACAGATACG. This gives the protein CASSTGGTDT. The full CDR3 sequence reads CASSTGGTDTQYF.

Only a few counts were recorded for this clone. CDR3 DNA (partial): TGTGCCAGCAGCTTAAGGAGCGGAACTAGCACAGATACG. Residues: CASSLRSGTSTDT. The CDR3, in full, reads CASSLRSGTSTDTQYF. The chain links TRBV13 to TRBJ2-3; D might be TRBD2 (5 bases). The observed sequence ends 3 residues before the CDR3 terminus, with the missing tail filled in from the germline J gene. Trimming stripped 2 bases from V and 0 bases from J, with 12 bases between. This CDR3 is 16 amino acids long. The germline V gene encodes CDR1 PRHDT and CDR2 FYEKMQ (reference sequence).

This clone was counted only a few times. Read data end 3 residues before the CDR3 end; the end is taken from the germline J gene. The V call is TRBV6-2 or TRBV6-3, the J call TRBJ1-5; perhaps TRBD1 as D (6 bases). The CDR3 spans 13 residues. V shed 0 bases and J shed 6 bases, with 6 bases lying between them. Germline CDR1 is MNHEY and CDR2 is SVGEGT. CDR3 loop: CASSYSRGQPQHF. The sequenced CDR3 bases are TGTGCCAGCAGTTACTCCAGGGGTCAGCCC.

This clone was detected only a few times. The read terminates 3 residues before the CDR3 end, so the remaining end is supplied by the germline J gene. The chain has TRBV7-9 and TRBJ1-2; tentatively, D is TRBD1 (6 bases). The CDR3 has 13 amino acids. Germline V CDR1 and CDR2: SEHNR, FQNEAQ (reference sequence). V lost 2 bases, J lost 5 bases, and 9 bases lay in between. The CDR3 reads CASSLHTGYGYTF. The part of the CDR3 DNA that was read is TGTGCCAGCAGCTTACACACAGGGTATGGC. Filled out from reference TRBV7-9 and TRBJ1-2, the complete variable domain reads DTGVSQNPRHKITKRGQNVTFRCDPISEHNRLYWYRQTLGQGPEFLTYFQNEAQLEKSRLLSDRFSAERPKGSFSTLEIQRTEQGDSAMYLCASSLHTGYGYTFGSGTRLTVV.

In its sample, this clone is medium-sized (0.01 to 0.1%). CDR3 DNA, as far as it was read: TGCAGTGCTCGCGGGCGGGCGGGATACGAG. It is translated as CSARGRAGYE. The whole CDR3 is CSARGRAGYEQYF. This chain connects TRBV20-1 to TRBJ2-7, with D possibly matching TRBD2 (6 bases). The CDR3 end is not reached by the read, which stops 3 residues before it; the germline J gene fills it in. Deletions cut 5 bases from V and 4 bases from J, with 15 bases between. Germline lookup yields CDR1 DFQATT and CDR2 SNEGSKA (reference sequence). The CDR3 is 13 residues long.

This clone was recorded at least ten times. The read ends 3 residues before the CDR3 terminus; that terminus is restored from the germline J gene. The chain links TRBV5-6 to TRBJ1-3; no firm D call. The germline V and J ends were trimmed by 1 base and 2 bases, with 7 bases remaining between them. The germline V gene has CDR1 SGHDT and CDR2 YYEEEE. The CDR3 runs 14 residues. The part of the CDR3 DNA that was read is TGTGCCAGCAGCTTGCGCGGTGCTGGAAACACC. It translates to CASSLRGAGNT. The full CDR3 reads CASSLRGAGNTIYF.

The table lists this clone with a few counts. The CDR3 extends 3 residues past the end of the read, so its final part is completed from the germline J gene. The rearrangement uses TRBV6-2 or TRBV6-3 and TRBJ2-7; D not certain. V lost 0 bases and J 3 bases, leaving 12 bases between the germline ends. CDR3 length: 15 amino acids. Germline V gives CDR1 MNHEY, CDR2 SVGEGT. Here the CDR3 reads CASSYSKWQIYEQYF. Incomplete CDR3 DNA: TGTGCCAGCAGTTACTCGAAATGGCAGATCTACGAG.

This clone was counted many times. CDR3 DNA (partial): TGTGCCAGCAGCCAAGATATCGGCGCTAGCGGGAGAGGAGGTGAG. Its protein product is CASSQDIGASGRGGE. The whole CDR3 region reads CASSQDIGASGRGGEQFF. The rearrangement joins TRBV4-2 to TRBJ2-1; the match to TRBD2 covers 10 bases. The observed sequence ends 3 residues before the CDR3 terminus, with the missing tail filled in from the germline J gene. Unmatched junction bases numbered 14, after V lost 0 bases and J lost 9 bases. The CDR3 loop spans 18 amino acids. The V gene's germline CDR1 is LGHNA and CDR2 YNFKEQ.

This clone was found many times. Read sequence stops 3 residues before the CDR3 end, and the germline J gene provides the missing end. The chain links TRBV29-1 to TRBJ2-6, with a tentative D call TRBD1 (6 bases). CDR1 SQVTM and CDR2 ANQGSEA come from the germline V gene. This CDR3 comprises 15 residues. Trimming removed 5 bases from V and 1 base from J, with 12 bases in between. CDR3 DNA (partial): TGCAGCGTTCCGATGACAGGTTCTGGGGCCAACGTC. It is translated as CSVPMTGSGANV. The CDR3, in full, reads CSVPMTGSGANVLTF.

With regard to this clone: Read data end 3 residues before the CDR3 end; the end is taken from the germline J gene. The chain recombines TRBV7-3 with TRBJ2-5; 9 nucleotides agree with TRBD1. The CDR3 has 14 residues. V shed 4 bases, J shed 5 bases, and the junction held 5 bases outside the gene matches. Germline V gives CDR1 SGHTA, CDR2 FQGTGA. CDR3: CASSSQGAGETQYF. CDR3 DNA, as far as it was read: TGTGCCAGCAGCTCACAGGGGGCAGGGGAGACC.

This clone has just a few counts. The read halts 3 residues ahead of the CDR3 end, with the missing end drawn from the germline J gene. The V call is TRBV30, the J call TRBJ1-1; D is undetermined. Looked up from germline, CDR1 is GTSNPN and CDR2 is SVGIG (reference sequence). V lost 3 bases to trimming and J lost 5 bases, with 10 bases between them. This CDR3 has 12 residues. The CDR3 here is CAWRRTQTEAFF. CDR3 bases read: TGTGCCTGGAGGAGAACTCAAACTGAA.

This clone was counted at least ten times. The read gets to within 3 residues of the CDR3 end, and the germline J gene fills in the rest. The rearrangement uses TRBV7-2 and TRBJ1-2; weak D call: TRBD1 (5 bases). The CDR3 contains 13 residues. Per the germline V gene, CDR1 is SGHTA and CDR2 is FQGNSA. Deletions cut 3 bases from V and 3 bases from J, with 8 bases between. The sequenced part of the CDR3 DNA is TGTGCCAGCAGCTTTCAGGGATACTATGGC. As protein: CASSFQGYYG. The CDR3 as a whole reads CASSFQGYYGYTF.

The sample holds many counts of this clone. The read halts 3 residues ahead of the CDR3 end, with the missing end drawn from the germline J gene. The chain has TRBV19 and TRBJ2-3, with 7 bases lining up with TRBD2. V dropped 4 bases and J dropped 2; count of bases not matched to a gene: 9. The CDR3 extends over 16 amino acids. Germline V gene lookup returns CDR1 LNHDA and CDR2 SQIVND (reference sequence). The CDR3 spells CASSRTGGAYTDTQYF. CDR3 DNA, as far as it was read: TGTGCCAGTAGTAGAACGGGGGGAGCGTACACAGATACG. Together with reference TRBV19 and TRBJ2-3, the CDR3 gives the full variable domain: DGGITQSPKYLFRKEGQNVTLSCEQNLNHDAMYWYRQDPGQGLRLIYYSQIVNDFQKGDIAEGYSVSREKKESFPLTVTSAQKNPTAFYLCASSRTGGAYTDTQYFGPGTRLTVL.

This clone was found many times. The read ends 3 residues before the CDR3 terminus; that terminus is restored from the germline J gene. This chain connects TRBV2 to TRBJ2-7; unclear D gene. In germline, CDR1 is SNHLY, CDR2 FYNNEI. The CDR3 contains 15 residues. V lost 4 bases and J lost 1, with 14 bases in between. The CDR3 loop reads CASSVYKVRSYEQYF. Partial CDR3 DNA: TGTGCCAGCAGTGTATATAAGGTGAGGTCCTACGAG.

This clone occurred many times. The read stops 3 residues short of the end of the CDR3; the missing end is completed from the germline J gene. The chain couples TRBV20-1 to TRBJ2-5, with 8 nucleotides matching TRBD2. J lost 5 bases, V lost 1 base, and 12 bases had no gene match. Germline CDR1 reads DFQATT; CDR2 reads SNEGSKA (reference sequence). The CDR3 runs to 16 residues. The CDR3 is CSARVAGSPYAETQYF. The sequenced part of the CDR3 DNA is TGCAGTGCTAGAGTAGCGGGATCCCCTTACGCGGAGACC.

In its sample, this clone was seen many times. The CDR3 DNA, read in part, is TGTGCCTGGAGGGGTCAAGGGGTGGGCACTGAA. Its translation is CAWRGQGVGTE. The complete CDR3 reads CAWRGQGVGTEAFF. The chain uses TRBV30 and TRBJ1-1; D is possibly TRBD1 (5 bases). Read sequence stops 3 residues before the CDR3 end, and the germline J gene provides the missing end. This CDR3 is built from 14 residues. CDR1 is GTSNPN, CDR2 SVGIG, per germline (reference sequence). The V gene lost 3 bases and the J gene lost 4 bases, with 15 bases spanning the gap.

This clone has a count of ten or more. The read ends 3 residues before the CDR3 terminus; that terminus is restored from the germline J gene. The chain links TRBV10-1 to TRBJ1-2, with a tentative D call TRBD1 (5 bases). From germline, CDR1 is WNHNN and CDR2 SYGVQD (reference sequence). This CDR3 contains 12 residues. Trimming stripped 8 bases from V and 4 bases from J, with 11 bases between. The part of the CDR3 DNA that was read is TGCGCCAGCTCGGGGGATGGCTATGGC. It specifies CASSGDGYG. The entire CDR3 protein is CASSGDGYGYTF.

At least ten counts were recorded for this clone. The CDR3 goes on 3 residues after the read ends, and that part is filled in from the germline J gene. J is TRBJ2-5 and V is TRBV2; 7 nucleotides agree with TRBD1. The CDR3 consists of 13 residues. V trimming: 7 bases; J trimming: 7 bases; junction bases outside the gene matches: 9. Per the germline V gene, CDR1 is SNHLY and CDR2 is FYNNEI. The sequenced CDR3 bases are TGTGCCAGCACTGGACAGGACGGCGCGACC. Translating gives CASTGQDGAT. The complete CDR3 reads CASTGQDGATQYF.

This clone was observed a handful of times. The read halts 3 residues ahead of the CDR3 end, with the missing end drawn from the germline J gene. This sequence joins TRBV7-2 and TRBJ2-7; 9 nucleotides line up with TRBD1. V lost 1 base, J lost 3 bases, and 4 bases stayed unmatched. CDR3 length equals 15 residues. CDR1 and CDR2 (germline): SGHTA, FQGNSA. CDR3 loop: CASSLGGTGFYEQYF. The DNA read from the CDR3 is TGTGCCAGCAGCTTAGGCGGGACAGGGTTCTACGAG.

The sample holds many counts of this clone. The read finishes 3 residues shy of the CDR3 end, and the germline J gene is used to complete it. This chain uses TRBV30 with TRBJ2-2; D perhaps matches TRBD2 (6 bases). V dropped 4 bases and J dropped 2 bases, with 11 bases sitting between them. Germline-derived CDR1 and CDR2 are GTSNPN and SVGIG (reference sequence). The CDR3 has 14 residues. CDR3: CAWTRDSNTGELFF. The covered CDR3 bases are TGTGCCTGGACCCGGGACTCAAACACCGGGGAG.

This clone was observed at least ten times. The read ends 3 residues early relative to the CDR3; the germline J gene fills the gap. The rearrangement uses TRBV30 and TRBJ1-4; D possibly corresponds to TRBD1 (5 bases). Per germline, CDR1 GTSNPN and CDR2 SVGIG (reference sequence). The CDR3 sequence is 15 residues long. Trimming shortened V by 0 bases and J by 5 bases, and 13 bases separated the two germline ends. The part of the CDR3 DNA that was read is TGTGCCTGGAGTGTACGGGGGACCGGGAATGAAAAA. Translating it yields CAWSVRGTGNEK. The full CDR3 protein is CAWSVRGTGNEKLFF.

Notes on this clone: The read ends 3 residues early relative to the CDR3; the germline J gene fills the gap. This rearrangement joins TRBV5-1 to TRBJ2-7; TRBD1 agrees at 8 bases. Per the germline V gene, CDR1 is SGHRS and CDR2 is YFSETQ. The junction had 3 bases not matched to a gene; V was cut back by 4 bases and J by 0 bases. This CDR3 is built from 14 residues. The CDR3 DNA, read in part, is TGCGCCAGCAGCCGTCAGGGGGCCTCCTACGAG. Translating gives CASSRQGASYE. The CDR3 reads in full as CASSRQGASYEQYF.

This clone was observed many times. The CDR3 end lies 3 residues beyond the end of the read and is filled in from the germline J gene. V usage is TRBV19 and J usage is TRBJ1-1, with 8 bases matching TRBD1. The CDR3 loop spans 14 amino acids. Germline V gene data show CDR1 as LNHDA and CDR2 as SQIVND (reference sequence). V shed 2 bases, J shed 1 base, and the junction held 0 bases outside the gene matches. The sequenced part of the CDR3 DNA is TGTGCCAGTAGTATAACAGGGGGGAACACTGAA. Translating it yields CASSITGGNTE. In full, the CDR3 is CASSITGGNTEAFF. The entire variable domain, with the rest obtained from reference TRBV19 and TRBJ1-1, is as follows: DGGITQSPKYLFRKEGQNVTLSCEQNLNHDAMYWYRQDPGQGLRLIYYSQIVNDFQKGDIAEGYSVSREKKESFPLTVTSAQKNPTAFYLCASSITGGNTEAFFGQGTRLTVV.

This clone came up many times. From the germline J gene comes the end of the CDR3, since the read stops 3 residues before it. The chain employs TRBV6-2 or TRBV6-3 and TRBJ1-1; TRBD1 matches 12 bases. The CDR3 loop spans 13 amino acids. V lost 11 bases to trimming and J lost 5 bases; unmatched junction nucleotides: 6. In germline, CDR1 is MNHEY, CDR2 SVGEGT. CDR3 sequence: CAAGQGARTEAFF. The sequenced CDR3 bases are TGTGCCGCGGGACAGGGGGCGAGGACTGAA.